Here is one T cell receptor beta chain with its context. Its antigen is still unknown. This sample is drawn from a study of T cell responses to AZD1222 COVID-19 vaccine. Study information: Second-dose intervals of approximately 4 or approximately 12 weeks were pooled.

The CDR3 runs 15 residues. Trimming pared 5 bases from V and 8 bases from J, leaving 22 bases between. Germline values: CDR1 SGHNT, CDR2 YYREEE (reference sequence). Generated by immunoSEQ multiplex PCR, the TCRdb table keeps only in-frame clones and is missing some. The data show 65,000 to 85,000 clones, roughly 81% seen once. Study results and caveats: Regions 160-218 and 743-854 held dominance among vaccine-associated CD4 TCRs, which spanned spike. Baseline serology detected seropositivity in only five to seven AZD1222 recipients. Donors were mostly white British, more females; clonal diversity possibly underestimated.

The sample was peripheral blood, taken on day 0 of AZD1222 vaccination. The chain employs TRBV5-4 and TRBJ1-2; the D gene is possibly TRBD1 (5 bases). The sequence was collected from an adult in good health. CDR3 loop: CASRKAGLGAGGYTF. The CDR3, as DNA: TGTGCCAGCAGAAAGGCGGGACTCGGGGCTGGGGGCTACACCTTC.